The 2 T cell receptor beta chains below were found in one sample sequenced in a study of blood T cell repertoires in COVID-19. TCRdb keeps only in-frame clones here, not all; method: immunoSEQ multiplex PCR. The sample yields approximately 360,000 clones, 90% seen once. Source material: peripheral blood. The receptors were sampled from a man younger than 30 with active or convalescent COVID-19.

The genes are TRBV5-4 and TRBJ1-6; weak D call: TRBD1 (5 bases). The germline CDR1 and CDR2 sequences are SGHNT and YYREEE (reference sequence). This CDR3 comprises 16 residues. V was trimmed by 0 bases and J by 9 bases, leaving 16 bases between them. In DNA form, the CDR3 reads TGTGCCAGCAGCTTGGAGGTAGCGGGGGTAATTTCACCCCTCCACTTT. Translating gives CASSLEVAGVISPLHF.

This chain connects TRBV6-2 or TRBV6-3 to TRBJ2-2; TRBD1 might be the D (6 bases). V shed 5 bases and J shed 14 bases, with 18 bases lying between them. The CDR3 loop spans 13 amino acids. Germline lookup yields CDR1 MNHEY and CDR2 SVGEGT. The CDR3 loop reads CASSKISGTLLFF. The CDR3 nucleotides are TGTGCCAGCAGTAAGATCTCCGGGACACTCCTGTTTTTT.